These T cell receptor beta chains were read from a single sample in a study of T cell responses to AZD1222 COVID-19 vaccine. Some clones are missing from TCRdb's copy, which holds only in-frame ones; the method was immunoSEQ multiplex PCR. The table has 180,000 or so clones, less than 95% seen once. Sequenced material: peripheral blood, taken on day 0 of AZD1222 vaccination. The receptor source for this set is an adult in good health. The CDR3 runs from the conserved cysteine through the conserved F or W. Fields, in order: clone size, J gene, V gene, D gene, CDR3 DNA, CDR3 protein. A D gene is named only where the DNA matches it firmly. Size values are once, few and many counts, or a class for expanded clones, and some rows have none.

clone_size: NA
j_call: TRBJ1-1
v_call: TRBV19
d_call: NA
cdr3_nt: TGTGCCAGTAGTATAGATCGCCCCTCTCTGGGAGTGAACACTGAAGCTTTCTTT
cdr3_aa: CASSIDRPSLGVNTEAFF

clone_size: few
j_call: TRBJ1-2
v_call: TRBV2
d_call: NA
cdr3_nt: TGTGCCAGCACCCGTCATGGCTACACCTTC
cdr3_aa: CASTRHGYTF

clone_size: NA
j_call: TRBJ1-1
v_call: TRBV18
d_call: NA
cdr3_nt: TGTGCCAGCTCACTCTGGGCCGTTGAGGAAGCTTTCTTT
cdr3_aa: CASSLWAVEEAFF

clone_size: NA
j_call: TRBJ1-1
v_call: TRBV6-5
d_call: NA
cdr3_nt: TGTGCCAGCACGGGGAACACTGAAGCTTTCTTT
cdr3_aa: CASTGNTEAFF

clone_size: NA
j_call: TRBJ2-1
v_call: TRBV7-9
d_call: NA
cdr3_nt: TGTGCCAGCAGCCACCCCACCCTAGCGTCTGCCTACAATGAGCAGTTCTTC
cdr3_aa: CASSHPTLASAYNEQFF

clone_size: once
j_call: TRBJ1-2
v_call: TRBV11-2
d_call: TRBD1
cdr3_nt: TGTGCCAGCACCGATCGGACAGGGACAGGAGACTATGGCTACACCTTC
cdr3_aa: CASTDRTGTGDYGYTF

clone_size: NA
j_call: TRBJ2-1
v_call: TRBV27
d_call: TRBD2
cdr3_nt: TGTGCCAGCATACCACTAGCGGGAGACGGTGAGCAGTTCTTC
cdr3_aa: CASIPLAGDGEQFF

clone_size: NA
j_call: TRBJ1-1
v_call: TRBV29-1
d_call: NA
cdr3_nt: TGCAGCGCCGAAGGACAGAAGAACACTGAAGCTTTCTTT
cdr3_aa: CSAEGQKNTEAFF

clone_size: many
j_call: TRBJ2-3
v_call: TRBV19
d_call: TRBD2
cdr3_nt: TGTGCCAGTAGTATAGCGGGAGGGCCGGTAGATACGCAGTATTTT
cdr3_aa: CASSIAGGPVDTQYF

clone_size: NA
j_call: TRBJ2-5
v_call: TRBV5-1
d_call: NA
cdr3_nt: TGCGCCAGCAGTCTCCAAGAGACCCAGTACTTC
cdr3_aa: CASSLQETQYF

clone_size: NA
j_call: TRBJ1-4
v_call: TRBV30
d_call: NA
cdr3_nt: TGTGCCAGACAGTCCAGGTTGGGCGAAAAACTGTTTTTT
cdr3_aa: CARQSRLGEKLFF

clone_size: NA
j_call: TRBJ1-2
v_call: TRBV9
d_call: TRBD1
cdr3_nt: TGTGCCAGCAGCGCCACTCAGGGGGACGGCTACACCTTC
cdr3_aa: CASSATQGDGYTF

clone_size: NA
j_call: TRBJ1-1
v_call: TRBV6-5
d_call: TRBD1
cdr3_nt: TGTGCCAGCACCTTCCGGGACAGGGGAGACACTGAAGCTTTCTTT
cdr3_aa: CASTFRDRGDTEAFF

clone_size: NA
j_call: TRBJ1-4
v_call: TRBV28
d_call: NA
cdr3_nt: TGTGCCAGCAGTTCCCGGACCCCCGGGAGTGAAAAACTGTTTTTT
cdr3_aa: CASSSRTPGSEKLFF

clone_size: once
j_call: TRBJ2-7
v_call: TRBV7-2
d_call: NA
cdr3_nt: TGTGCCAGCAGCTTAACAGCCACCCCGTACGAGCAGTACTTC
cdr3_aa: CASSLTATPYEQYF

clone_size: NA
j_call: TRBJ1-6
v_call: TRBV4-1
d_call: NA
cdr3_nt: TGCGCCAGCAGCCAAGTGGCCAGGGCGAATTCACCCCTCCACTTT
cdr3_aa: CASSQVARANSPLHF

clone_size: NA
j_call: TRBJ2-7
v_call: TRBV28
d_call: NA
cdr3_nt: TGTGCCAGCAGTTTCCCCCTAACAGCGAGCTCCTACGAGCAGTACTTC
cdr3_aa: CASSFPLTASSYEQYF

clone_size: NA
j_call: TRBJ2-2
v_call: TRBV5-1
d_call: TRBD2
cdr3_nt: TGCGCCAGCAGCTTGCAGCGGGAGGGGACCGGGGAGCTGTTTTTT
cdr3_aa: CASSLQREGTGELFF

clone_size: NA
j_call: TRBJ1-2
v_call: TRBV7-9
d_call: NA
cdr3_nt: TGTGCCAGCAGCTTAGGTCAGGCCTCAAACTATGGCTACACCTTC
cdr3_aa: CASSLGQASNYGYTF

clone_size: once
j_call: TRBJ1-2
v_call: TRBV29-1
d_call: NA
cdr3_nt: TGCAGCGTGATACAGGGAGGCTATGGCTACACCTTC
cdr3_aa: CSVIQGGYGYTF

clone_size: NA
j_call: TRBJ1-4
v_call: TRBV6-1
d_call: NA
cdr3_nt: TGTGCCAGCAGTGACGGGATCGAGCCCGAAAAACTGTTTTTT
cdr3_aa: CASSDGIEPEKLFF

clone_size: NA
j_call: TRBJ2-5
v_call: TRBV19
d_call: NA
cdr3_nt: TGTGCCAGTAGTACTCGACACGGCGAGACCCAGTACTTC
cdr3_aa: CASSTRHGETQYF

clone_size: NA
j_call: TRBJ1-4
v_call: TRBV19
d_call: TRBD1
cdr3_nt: TGTGCCAGTAGAACACAGGGGCAGGGGAGTGAAAAACTGTTTTTT
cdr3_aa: CASRTQGQGSEKLFF

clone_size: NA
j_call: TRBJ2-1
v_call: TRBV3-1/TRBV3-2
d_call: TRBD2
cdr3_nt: TGTGCCAGCAGCCAAGATCTGGGGACTAGTAACCTCCTCTACAATGAGCAGTTCTTC
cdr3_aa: CASSQDLGTSNLLYNEQFF

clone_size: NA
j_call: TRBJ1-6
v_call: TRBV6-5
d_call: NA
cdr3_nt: TGTGCCAGCTGTAACGGTCATAATTCACCCCTCCACTTT
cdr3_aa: CASCNGHNSPLHF

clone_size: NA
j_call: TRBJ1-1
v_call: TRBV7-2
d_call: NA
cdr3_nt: TGTGCCAGCAGCCCCCCTCATGGATGGGGTGAAGCTTTCTTT
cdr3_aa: CASSPPHGWGEAFF